This TCR beta chain came from a study of CD8 T cells in ankylosing spondylitis. Study-level findings and limits: A TCR beta motif of fewer than ten highly homologous variants seemed to mark ankylosing spondylitis blood.

MiXCR was run by TCRdb on the 5' RACE reads, yielding one entry per CDR3 protein. The data hold about 220,000 distinct CDR3 sequences, with about 7.3% observed a single time. This clonotype came up many times. Its antigen is currently unknown. The specimen was blood, either unsorted or a sorted T cell fraction (not recorded which). The sequence was collected from a male donor with ankylosing spondylitis.

CDR3 DNA sequence: TGTGCCAGCAGTGAGTTCCAGAGAAGCACAGATACGCAGTATTTT. Residues: CASSEFQRSTDTQYF. The genes are TRBV2 and TRBJ2-3, with D uncertain. Germline V lookup: CDR1 SNHLY, CDR2 FYNNEI. The V end was cut by 3 bases, the J end by 0 bases, with 10 bases between. The CDR3 extends over 15 amino acids.